This TCR beta chain is drawn from a study of vaccination and CD4 T cells after COVID-19. Study-level information: Four females and six males made up the convalescents, two of whom were Hispanic. The peptides that stimulated the cells were overlapping spike peptides from SARS-CoV-2, HCoV-NL63, HCoV-OC43 and HCoV-229E.

Indicated treatment: approximately nine-day PBMC culture with coronavirus spike peptide pools or control peptides (ViraFEST assay). After expanding antigen-specific T cells with peptide pools, ViraFEST sequenced their TCRs. Study findings and constraints: 304 of 307 vaccine-specific clones from convalescent patients were spike mono-reactive.

Between the trimmed V and J ends, which lost 2 bases and 4 bases, there was a span of 6 bases. The CDR3 is made up of 13 amino acids. Sequencing of cultured CD4+ T cell DNA used the Oncomine TCR Beta short-read assay. From the PCR reads, TCRdb called clonotypes with MiXCR, one entry per CDR3 protein. The repertoire holds over 8,500 distinct CDR3 sequences, more than 30% seen once, with 30% in the top ten. A note on this clonotype: The antigen is undetermined.

Sequencing was carried out using cultured CD4+ T cells from blood. The chain is built from TRBV12-3 or TRBV12-4 and TRBJ1-5; unclear D gene. This sequence originates from a human donor with COVID-19. The CDR3 loop is CASSLTENQPQHF. For the CDR3, the DNA is TGTGCCAGCAGTTTAACAGAGAATCAGCCCCAGCATTTT.